This TCR beta chain was recorded in a study of blood T cell repertoires in COVID-19. At the level of the study: Material from acute and convalescent COVID-19 was sourced from the United States, Italy and Spain. T cells, B-cell-depleted T cells, or PBMCs provided the cDNA or gDNA that served as material.

Seattle's enrolled individuals joined amid active infection and were then monitored longitudinally. This clone was picked up many times. In the original processing: Amplification from reference gene primers served as the basis for estimated nucleated cell counts. TCRdb keeps only in-frame clones here, not all; method: immunoSEQ multiplex PCR. The DNA gave D and trimming, while V, J and clone size come from that table. The top ten hold over 7% of the sample, which has some 180,000 clones, just under 85% seen once. The germline gives CDR1 SGHTA, CDR2 FQGNSA. The CDR3 totals 16 residues. V was pared by 5 bases and J by 4 bases, with 20 bases between.

The specimen sequenced was peripheral blood. The rearrangement links TRBV7-2 to TRBJ1-1; tentative D call: TRBD1 (5 bases). The sequence was obtained from a woman of 80 years or more with COVID-19, enrolled during active disease. The CDR3 coding sequence is TGTGCCAGCAGCCCGTCGTGGAGGGGCGCGGGCACTGAAGCTTTCTTT. The encoded protein is CASSPSWRGAGTEAFF.